These 6 T cell receptor beta chains came from one sample sequenced in a study of blood T cell repertoires in COVID-19. Sequencing used immunoSEQ multiplex PCR; TCRdb keeps in-frame clones, though not all of them. The profile shows 310,000 or so clones, about nine tenths of them singletons. Sequencing was done on a sample of peripheral blood. All receptors derive from a woman aged 25-40 years with COVID-19, enrolled during active disease.

The chain employs TRBV6-5 and TRBJ1-6; D perhaps matches TRBD1 (6 bases). This CDR3 has 15 amino acids. The germline V and J ends were trimmed by 5 bases and 8 bases, with 16 bases remaining between them. Germline CDR1 is MNHEY and CDR2 is SVGAGI. CDR3 bases: TGTGCCAGCAGTACAGGGATCTGGGGATATTCACCCCTCCACTTT. Translation: CASSTGIWGYSPLHF.

This chain joins TRBV7-3 and TRBJ1-4; 11 bases match TRBD1. V was pared by 5 bases and J by 8 bases, with 7 bases of the junction left unmatched. The germline CDR1 and CDR2 sequences are SGHTA and FQGTGA. The CDR3 is 15 residues long. The CDR3 sequence is CASSPQGQGGEKLFF. CDR3 sequence (DNA): TGTGCCAGCAGCCCACAGGGACAGGGGGGCGAAAAACTGTTTTTT.

The chain combines TRBV9 with TRBJ2-1; 7 bases line up with TRBD2. Germline CDR1 reads SGDLS; CDR2 reads YYNGEE. This CDR3 has 17 amino acids. Trimming at V came to 3 bases and at J to 9 bases, leaving 18 bases not matched to a gene. CDR3 amino acids: CASSDRAGGRALGEQFF. The CDR3 DNA follows: TGTGCCAGCAGCGACCGGGCCGGGGGGAGGGCCCTGGGTGAGCAGTTCTTC.

This chain uses TRBV10-3 with TRBJ2-5; perhaps TRBD1 as D (5 bases). V shed 8 bases and J shed 6 bases, with 10 bases lying between them. The CDR3 covers 11 residues. Germline CDR1 ENHRY, CDR2 SYGVKD. DNA for the CDR3: TGTGCCATCCTGCAGGGTCAGACCCAGTACTTC. Translation gives CAILQGQTQYF.

As concerns this clone: The junction does not match germline at one end; this may be a read error. The rearrangement joins TRBV19 to TRBJ1-1, with TRBD1 matching 7 bases. The CDR3 length is 12 residues. Germline V lookup: CDR1 LNHDA, CDR2 SQIVND (reference sequence). For the CDR3, the DNA is TGTGCCAGTAATATACAGGGGCAGGAAGCTTTCTTT. It yields the protein CASNIQGQEAFF.

The chain is built from TRBV20-1 and TRBJ1-4; no reliable D call. CDR1 DFQATT and CDR2 SNEGSKA come from the germline V gene (reference sequence). V lost 3 bases and J lost 7, with 9 bases in between. This CDR3 has 12 amino acids. CDR3 DNA: TGCAGTGCTAGTTTTCGGGGTGAAAAACTGTTTTTT. Translation: CSASFRGEKLFF.